The source of this T cell receptor beta chain is a study of siplizumab effects on memory and regulatory T cells. The V gene end was trimmed by 6 bases and the J gene end by 3 bases; junction bases not matched to a gene: 13. CDR1 and CDR2 (germline): KGHSH, LQKENI. CDR3 length: 17 amino acids. Libraries were prepared by immunoSEQ multiplex PCR; TCRdb keeps only in-frame clonotypes and omits some of them. The data hold around 100,000 clones, with more than 85% observed a single time. As concerns this clone: Its antigen is not known.

Points from the study as a whole: Siplizumab significantly reduced alloreactive sequences traceable to unstimulated CD4+ memory cells. Confirmation that proliferating Tregs from siplizumab cultures had suppressive function was not obtained. The authors could not assign a naive or memory phenotype to roughly 75-95% of proliferating CD4+ or CD8+ clones.

The clonotype originates from a human donor in good health. Sequences were obtained from CD4+ T cells sorted from blood. The rearrangement uses TRBV18 and TRBJ2-1, with 8 nucleotides matching TRBD2. CDR3 residues: CASSLPSGGPGYNEQFF. The CDR3 DNA follows: TGTGCCAGCTCGCTTCCCTCGGGGGGGCCGGGCTACAATGAGCAGTTCTTC.